The 25 T cell receptor beta chains below were found in one sample sequenced in a study of graft-versus-host responses after intestinal transplantation (dated by TCRdb to the early 2020s). Taken with the paper, the label for time point translates to: cells obtained before transplantation from donor or recipient. These receptors have no known antigen. Library creation used the immunoSEQ multiplex PCR assay. TCRdb holds this immuneACCESS table with in-frame rearrangements only. Some clones are missing; in checked studies, unresolved V genes explain under half, and the rest has no known cause. For this sample there are more than 75,000 clones; 75% to 95% appear just once. Approximately 0.3% of the sample belongs to the ten largest clones. The material sequenced was unstimulated CD4+ T cells sorted from spleen or lymph node cells, taken before transplant. All receptors derive from a human donor who was the organ donor for an intestinal transplant.

This clone is a singleton in its sample. The chain is built from TRBV6-6 and TRBJ2-5, with D possibly TRBD2 on 5 matching bases. Germline CDR1 is MNHNY and CDR2 is SVGAGI (reference sequence). This CDR3 spans 14 amino acids. V lost 2 bases to trimming and J lost 2 bases, with 9 bases between them. The CDR3 protein is CASSYPRDQETQYF. In DNA form, the CDR3 reads TGTGCCAGCAGTTACCCCCGGGATCAAGAGACCCAGTACTTC.

The chain has TRBV6-5 and TRBJ2-3, with TRBD2 as a possible D gene (5 bases). From germline, CDR1 is MNHEY and CDR2 SVGAGI. Trimming pared 8 bases from V and 3 bases from J, leaving 12 bases between. This CDR3 spans 13 amino acids. As DNA, the CDR3 is TGTGCCAGCTGTGGACTGCCGACAGATACGCAGTATTTT. As protein: CASCGLPTDTQYF.

The chain employs TRBV4-2 and TRBJ1-6; TRBD1 agrees at 10 bases. Germline V gene lookup returns CDR1 LGHNA and CDR2 YNFKEQ. V lost 6 bases to trimming and J lost 4 bases; unmatched junction nucleotides: 3. This CDR3 comprises 15 residues. In DNA form, the CDR3 reads TGTGCCAGCAGTCGGGACAGGGGTTATAATTCACCCCTCCACTTT. It codes for CASSRDRGYNSPLHF.

The J gene is TRBJ1-2, the V gene TRBV6-6; D is possibly TRBD1 (5 bases). Germline CDR1 MNHNY, CDR2 SVGAGI (reference sequence). V was shortened by 4 bases and J by 8 bases, with 11 bases between the two germline ends. This CDR3 is 12 amino acids long. CDR3 nucleotide sequence: TGTGCCAGCAGTTCTACTCAGGGCGGCTACACCTTC. Translated: CASSSTQGGYTF.

This clone was seen more than once but under ten times. The rearrangement links TRBV6-1 to TRBJ1-4; the D is unclear. Per germline, CDR1 MNHNS and CDR2 SASEGT. The CDR3 totals 15 residues. V gave up 2 bases and J gave up 3 bases, with 10 bases separating them. CDR3 sequence: CASSEPGGSNEKLFF. The CDR3 DNA reads as TGTGCCAGCAGTGAACCTGGCGGGTCTAATGAAAAACTGTTTTTT.

The chain links TRBV6-6 to TRBJ1-1; 7 nucleotides align to TRBD1. Germline CDR1 MNHNY, CDR2 SVGAGI (reference sequence). V lost 0 bases and J lost 9; bases outside the gene matches: 4. The CDR3 runs to 13 residues. CDR3 DNA sequence: TGTGCCAGCAGTTACTCGACAGGGTCGAAAGCTTTCTTT. Amino acids: CASSYSTGSKAFF.

The V call is TRBV10-3, the J call TRBJ2-7; perhaps TRBD1 as D (6 bases). Germline V CDR1 and CDR2: ENHRY, SYGVKD. CDR3 length equals 14 residues. V was clipped by 10 bases and J by 0 bases, with 16 bases between them. The CDR3 coding sequence is TGTGCCAGCATTTCAGGGGTCGCCTCCTACGAGCAGTACTTC. As protein: CASISGVASYEQYF.

The rearrangement joins TRBV30 to TRBJ1-2; tentative D call: TRBD1 (5 bases). Germline V gene sequence: CDR1 GTSNPN, CDR2 SVGIG (reference sequence). The V end lost 2 bases, the J end lost 2 bases, and 9 bases lay between the germline ends. This CDR3 spans 13 amino acids. The CDR3: CAWSRGPNYGYTF. For the CDR3, the DNA is TGTGCCTGGAGTAGGGGCCCAAACTATGGCTACACCTTC.

This rearrangement joins TRBV4-1 to TRBJ1-2, with D uncertain. V lost 0 bases and J lost 5, with 7 bases in between. CDR1 MGHRA and CDR2 YSYEKL come from the germline V gene. The CDR3 loop spans 13 amino acids. CDR3 amino acids: CASSQDTGYGYTF. CDR3 DNA sequence: TGCGCCAGCAGCCAAGATACGGGTTATGGCTACACCTTC.

The chain links TRBV5-1 to TRBJ2-2; D not resolved. Deletions cut 4 bases from V and 7 bases from J, with 8 bases between. The germline V gene encodes CDR1 SGHRS and CDR2 YFSETQ. The CDR3 extends over 12 amino acids. This chain's CDR3 is CASSDAHGELFF. In nucleotides, the CDR3 is TGCGCCAGCAGCGATGCACACGGGGAGCTGTTTTTT.

The gene calls are TRBV28 and TRBJ2-5; the match to TRBD2 covers 11 bases. This CDR3 is 14 amino acids long. Looked up from germline, CDR1 is MDHEN and CDR2 is SYDVKM. V lost 6 bases, J lost 5 bases, and 5 bases stayed unmatched. CDR3 coding DNA: TGTGCCAGCAGAAGACTAGCGGGATGGGAGACCCAGTACTTC. Its translation: CASRRLAGWETQYF.

This clone appeared a few times. V is TRBV5-1 and J is TRBJ2-1; 9 bases align to TRBD2. The CDR3 length is 14 residues. J lost 7 bases, V lost 0 bases, and 2 bases had no gene match. Germline CDR1 SGHRS, CDR2 YFSETQ. CDR3 protein: CASSLGLAANEQFF. DNA for the CDR3: TGCGCCAGCAGCTTGGGACTAGCGGCGAATGAGCAGTTCTTC.

The J gene is TRBJ2-5, the V gene TRBV29-1; tentative D call: TRBD2 (7 bases). CDR3 length: 19 residues. The germline CDR1 and CDR2 sequences are SQVTM and ANQGSEA. The V end lost 3 bases, the J end lost 5 bases, and 31 bases lay between the germline ends. CDR3 amino acids: CSVELLRGGGARVMETQYF. Here the CDR3 DNA reads TGCAGCGTTGAGCTTCTTCGAGGTGGGGGGGCTCGGGTCATGGAGACCCAGTACTTC.

V is TRBV5-6 and J is TRBJ1-5, with D perhaps matching TRBD1 (5 bases). Trimming pared 0 bases from V and 2 bases from J, leaving 15 bases between. Germline CDR1 is SGHDT and CDR2 is YYEEEE. The CDR3 is made up of 17 amino acids. CDR3 in DNA: TGTGCCAGCAGCTTGGAGTGGGTGGGGCGCGGCAATCAGCCCCAGCATTTT. Encoded protein: CASSLEWVGRGNQPQHF.

The V gene is TRBV28, the J gene TRBJ2-7; 9 bases fit TRBD2. Germline V CDR1 and CDR2: MDHEN, SYDVKM. CDR3 length: 15 residues. V trimming: 7 bases; J trimming: 5 bases; junction bases outside the gene matches: 12. This CDR3 is CASTALPGLAHEQYF. The CDR3 coding sequence is TGTGCCAGCACCGCGTTGCCGGGACTAGCCCACGAGCAGTACTTC.

The chain links TRBV4-1 to TRBJ1-5; D gene unclear. Germline V gives CDR1 MGHRA, CDR2 YSYEKL. There are 14 residues in the CDR3. V was trimmed by 0 bases and J by 5 bases, leaving 8 bases between them. CDR3 DNA: TGCGCCAGCAGCCAAGAGGGCAGCTATCAGCCCCAGCATTTT. It yields the protein CASSQEGSYQPQHF.

The gene calls are TRBV2 and TRBJ2-3, with TRBD2 matching over 9 bases. CDR1 SNHLY and CDR2 FYNNEI come from the germline V gene. The CDR3 sequence is 15 residues long. V shed 8 bases and J 1 base; nucleotides not matched to a gene: 7. The CDR3 region has the DNA TGTGCCAGCGTAATAGCGGGAGACTGCACAGATACGCAGTATTTT. As protein: CASVIAGDCTDTQYF.

The rearrangement uses TRBV4-1 and TRBJ2-3, with 14 bases identical to TRBD2. After removal of 0 bases from V and 0 bases from J, the junction contained 8 bases not matched to a gene. Per the germline V gene, CDR1 is MGHRA and CDR2 is YSYEKL. CDR3 length: 20 amino acids. CDR3 in DNA: TGCGCCAGCAGCCAAGATTGCGGGACTAGCGGGAGTCCTAGCACAGATACGCAGTATTTT. It translates to CASSQDCGTSGSPSTDTQYF.

V and J are TRBV5-1 and TRBJ2-7; 11 bases line up with TRBD2. Per the germline V gene, CDR1 is SGHRS and CDR2 is YFSETQ. The CDR3 has 15 residues. The trim removed 3 bases at V and 4 bases at J, leaving 6 bases unmatched. CDR3: CASSSGTSGRYEQYF. The CDR3 DNA reads as TGCGCCAGCAGCTCCGGGACTAGCGGTCGGTACGAGCAGTACTTC.

V is TRBV6-6 and J is TRBJ1-2, with 7 bases identical to TRBD1. J lost 4 bases, V lost 6 bases, and 5 bases had no gene match. Germline assignment: CDR1 MNHNY and CDR2 SVGAGI (reference sequence). The CDR3 has 13 residues. The CDR3 here is CASSWDRTYGYTF. The CDR3 coding sequence is TGTGCCAGCAGCTGGGACAGAACCTATGGCTACACCTTC.

The chain has TRBV9 and TRBJ1-2; no clear D. The germline CDR1 and CDR2 sequences are SGDLS and YYNGEE. This CDR3 spans 16 amino acids. V lost 0 bases and J 4 bases, leaving 16 bases between the germline ends. CDR3 protein: CASSVGTRSGRYGYTF. DNA for the CDR3: TGTGCCAGCAGCGTAGGTACGCGGAGCGGCCGCTATGGCTACACCTTC.

The sample holds a few counts of this clone. This rearrangement joins TRBV6-5 to TRBJ2-7; TRBD2 is a possible D gene (5 bases). CDR1 and CDR2 (germline): MNHEY, SVGAGI. The CDR3 is 13 residues long. V was cut by 5 bases and J by 3 bases, with 11 bases left in between. This CDR3 is CASSAGLFYEQYF. CDR3 nucleotides: TGTGCCAGCAGTGCCGGACTTTTCTACGAGCAGTACTTC.

The genes are TRBV7-2 and TRBJ1-5, with 7 bases aligning to TRBD1. Germline V gene lookup returns CDR1 SGHTA and CDR2 FQGNSA. The CDR3 has 14 amino acids. V lost 6 bases, J lost 2 bases, and 4 bases stayed unmatched. CDR3 sequence: CASRPGTGNQPQHF. The DNA of the CDR3 is TGTGCCAGCAGACCCGGGACAGGCAATCAGCCCCAGCATTTT.

The chain carries TRBV9 and TRBJ2-5, with TRBD2 identical over 7 bases. Germline V gives CDR1 SGDLS, CDR2 YYNGEE. The V gene end was trimmed by 0 bases and the J gene end by 4 bases; junction bases not matched to a gene: 9. The CDR3 sequence is 16 residues long. CDR3 residues: CASSVVPGPSGETQYF. DNA for the CDR3: TGTGCCAGCAGCGTAGTCCCGGGCCCTAGCGGAGAGACCCAGTACTTC. Full variable domain (rest looked up from reference TRBV9 and TRBJ2-5): DSGVTQTPKHLITATGQRVTLRCSPRSGDLSVYWYQQSLDQGLQFLIQYYNGEERAKGNILERFSAQQFPDLHSELNLSSLELGDSALYFCASSVVPGPSGETQYFGPGTRLLVL.

The rearrangement links TRBV6-1 to TRBJ2-7; TRBD1 is a possible D gene (6 bases). This CDR3 region has 14 residues. The ends were cut back, 6 bases at V and 5 bases at J, with 17 bases in the middle. Germline loops: CDR1 MNHNS, CDR2 SASEGT. CDR3: CASSLYRVRDEQYF. The CDR3 DNA reads TGTGCCAGCAGCTTATACAGGGTCCGGGACGAGCAGTACTTC.